These 9 T cell receptor beta chains share one sample of origin, sequenced in a study of blood T cell repertoires in COVID-19. Only in-frame clones appear in the TCRdb table, and some are missing; sequencing was by immunoSEQ multiplex PCR. The repertoire holds 97,000 or so clones, with about 85% as singletons. Sequences were obtained from peripheral blood. These receptors all stem from a woman in her 50s with COVID-19, enrolled during active disease.

The chain employs TRBV12-3 or TRBV12-4 and TRBJ2-7; maybe TRBD1 (5 bases). Trimming removed 5 bases at V and 6 bases at J, with 11 bases between. This CDR3 spans 12 amino acids. CDR3 DNA: TGTGCCAGCAGTGTGACAGAGGCCGAGCAGTACTTC. Protein product: CASSVTEAEQYF.

The V and J genes are TRBV4-1 and TRBJ2-3, with 11 bases matching TRBD2. V lost 2 bases to trimming and J lost 1 base; unmatched junction nucleotides: 2. CDR1 and CDR2 from the germline V gene are MGHRA and YSYEKL. There are 16 residues in the CDR3. The CDR3 DNA follows: TGCGCCAGCAGCCAAATAGCGGGGGGGGGCACAGATACGCAGTATTTT. Translating it yields CASSQIAGGGTDTQYF.

The chain uses TRBV7-3 and TRBJ2-5; D is unclear. V dropped 5 bases and J dropped 1 base, with 8 bases sitting between them. CDR3 length equals 13 residues. Looked up from germline, CDR1 is SGHTA and CDR2 is FQGTGA. In nucleotides, the CDR3 is TGTGCCAGCAGCCAGAAAATCCAAGAGACCCAGTACTTC. Protein product: CASSQKIQETQYF.

The chain has TRBV27 and TRBJ2-7, with 10 bases lining up with TRBD2. The length of the CDR3 is 14 residues. The junction had 5 bases not matched to a gene; V was cut back by 2 bases and J by 7 bases. Germline CDR1 is MNHEY and CDR2 is SMNVEV (reference sequence). CDR3 protein: CASSLLAGAGEQYF. DNA for the CDR3: TGTGCCAGCAGTTTACTAGCGGGGGCGGGTGAGCAGTACTTC.

The rearrangement uses TRBV28 and TRBJ1-5, with 7 bases aligning to TRBD1. The CDR3 has 17 amino acids. V lost 2 bases and J lost 3; bases outside the gene matches: 10. Germline V CDR1 and CDR2: MDHEN, SYDVKM. CDR3 sequence: CASSLVGTARNNQPQHF. CDR3 coding DNA: TGTGCCAGCAGTTTAGTCGGGACAGCGAGGAACAATCAGCCCCAGCATTTT.

The J gene is TRBJ2-1, the V gene TRBV20-1; D is perhaps TRBD1 (6 bases). CDR3 length: 11 residues. Germline values: CDR1 DFQATT, CDR2 SNEGSKA (reference sequence). The ends were cut back, 3 bases at V and 9 bases at J, with 9 bases in the middle. CDR3 in DNA: TGCAGTGCTAGGGGGGCTCGTGAGCAGTTCTTC. Protein sequence: CSARGAREQFF.

The chain links TRBV5-4 to TRBJ2-3; D may be TRBD2 (7 bases). The CDR3 spans 17 residues. The germline V and J ends were trimmed by 2 bases and 4 bases, with 20 bases remaining between them. CDR1 is SGHNT and CDR2 is YYREEE in the germline V gene (reference sequence). The CDR3 loop reads CASSLLGRGPRSDTQYF. The CDR3 DNA sequence: TGTGCCAGCAGCTTACTAGGGCGGGGGCCTCGATCAGATACGCAGTATTTT.

This chain uses TRBV7-2 with TRBJ2-3; D perhaps matches TRBD2 (5 bases). The germline V gene encodes CDR1 SGHTA and CDR2 FQGNSA. The CDR3 consists of 15 residues. V was cut by 1 base and J by 3 bases, with 11 bases left in between. The CDR3 DNA reads as TGTGCCAGCAGCTTAGGATCTAGCACGACAGATACGCAGTATTTT. This sequence encodes CASSLGSSTTDTQYF.

The count of this clone is one. One end of the junction does not line up with germline, which may come from a read error. V usage is TRBV30 and J usage is TRBJ2-7; the match to TRBD1 covers 7 bases. The CDR3 runs to 11 residues. The V gene's germline CDR1 is GTSNPN and CDR2 SVGIG (reference sequence). The CDR3 sequence: CAWEEARGYNF. The CDR3 DNA reads TGTGCCTGGGAGGAGGCCAGGGGGTACAATTTC.